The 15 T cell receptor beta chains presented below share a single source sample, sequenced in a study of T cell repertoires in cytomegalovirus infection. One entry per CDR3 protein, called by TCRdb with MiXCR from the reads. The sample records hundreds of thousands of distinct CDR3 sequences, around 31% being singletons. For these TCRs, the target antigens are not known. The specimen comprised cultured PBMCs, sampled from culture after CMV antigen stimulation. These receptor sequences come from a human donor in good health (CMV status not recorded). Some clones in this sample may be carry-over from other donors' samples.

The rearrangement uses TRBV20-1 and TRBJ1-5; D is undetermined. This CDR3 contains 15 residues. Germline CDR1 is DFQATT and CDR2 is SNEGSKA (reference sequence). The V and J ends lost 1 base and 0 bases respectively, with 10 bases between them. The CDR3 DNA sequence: TGCAGTGCTAGAGCTGCAGCGAATAGCAATCAGCCCCAGCATTTT. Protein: CSARAAANSNQPQHF.

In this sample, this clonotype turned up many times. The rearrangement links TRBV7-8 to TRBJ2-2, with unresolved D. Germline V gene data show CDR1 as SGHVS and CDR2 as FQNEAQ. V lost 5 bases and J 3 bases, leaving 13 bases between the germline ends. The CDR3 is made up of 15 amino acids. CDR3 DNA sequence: TGTGCCAGCAGCCACCGAGCGTTGGACACCGGGGAGCTGTTTTTT. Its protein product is CASSHRALDTGELFF. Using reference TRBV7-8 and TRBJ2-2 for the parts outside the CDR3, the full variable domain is GAGVSQSPRYKVAKRGQDVALRCDPISGHVSLFWYQQALGQGPEFLTYFQNEAQLDKSGLPSDRFFAERPEGSVSTLKIQRTQQEDSAVYLCASSHRALDTGELFFGEGSRLTVL.

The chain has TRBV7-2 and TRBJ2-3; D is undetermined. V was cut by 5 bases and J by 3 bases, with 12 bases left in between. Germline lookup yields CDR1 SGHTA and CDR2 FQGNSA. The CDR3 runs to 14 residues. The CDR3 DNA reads TGTGCCAGCAGCACCCGACTCCGAACAGATACGCAGTATTTT. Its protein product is CASSTRLRTDTQYF.

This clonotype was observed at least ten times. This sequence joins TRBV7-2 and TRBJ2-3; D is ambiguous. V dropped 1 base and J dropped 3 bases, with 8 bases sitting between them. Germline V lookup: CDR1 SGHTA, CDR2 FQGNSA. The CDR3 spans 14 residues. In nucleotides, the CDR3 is TGTGCCAGCAGCTTAGATTGGCGAACAGATACGCAGTATTTT. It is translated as CASSLDWRTDTQYF. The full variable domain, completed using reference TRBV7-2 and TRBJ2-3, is GAGVSQSPSNKVTEKGKDVELRCDPISGHTALYWYRQSLGQGLEFLIYFQGNSAPDKSGLPSDRFSAERTGGSVSTLTIQRTQQEDSAVYLCASSLDWRTDTQYFGPGTRLTVL.

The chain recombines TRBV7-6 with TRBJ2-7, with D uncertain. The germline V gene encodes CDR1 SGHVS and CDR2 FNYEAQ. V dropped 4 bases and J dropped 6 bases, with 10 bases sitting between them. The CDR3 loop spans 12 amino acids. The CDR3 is CASSSHGREQYF. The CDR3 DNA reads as TGTGCCAGCAGCTCCCATGGGCGCGAGCAGTACTTC.

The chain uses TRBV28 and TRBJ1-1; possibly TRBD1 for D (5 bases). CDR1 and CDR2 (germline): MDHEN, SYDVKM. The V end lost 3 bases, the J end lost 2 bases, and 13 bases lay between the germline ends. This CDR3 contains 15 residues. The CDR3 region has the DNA TGTGCCAGCAGTTTTCTCCCAGGGATTAACACTGAAGCTTTCTTT. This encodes CASSFLPGINTEAFF.

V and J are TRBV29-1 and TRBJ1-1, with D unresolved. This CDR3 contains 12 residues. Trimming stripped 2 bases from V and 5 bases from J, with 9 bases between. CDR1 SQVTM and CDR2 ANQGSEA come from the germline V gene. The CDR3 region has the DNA TGCAGCGTTGAAAGGAGGTTGACTGAAGCTTTCTTT. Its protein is CSVERRLTEAFF.

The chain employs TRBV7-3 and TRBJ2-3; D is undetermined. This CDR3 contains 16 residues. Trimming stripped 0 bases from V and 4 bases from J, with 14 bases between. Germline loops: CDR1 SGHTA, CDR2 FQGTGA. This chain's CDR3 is CASSLTATASADTQYF. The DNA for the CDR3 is TGTGCCAGCAGCTTAACGGCCACAGCCTCCGCAGATACGCAGTATTTT.

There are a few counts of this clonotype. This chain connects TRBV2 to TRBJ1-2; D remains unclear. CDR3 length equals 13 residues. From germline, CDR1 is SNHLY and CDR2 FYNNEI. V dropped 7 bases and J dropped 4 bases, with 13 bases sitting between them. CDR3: CASKGRGFYGYTF. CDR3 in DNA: TGTGCCAGCAAGGGCCGAGGGTTCTATGGCTACACCTTC.

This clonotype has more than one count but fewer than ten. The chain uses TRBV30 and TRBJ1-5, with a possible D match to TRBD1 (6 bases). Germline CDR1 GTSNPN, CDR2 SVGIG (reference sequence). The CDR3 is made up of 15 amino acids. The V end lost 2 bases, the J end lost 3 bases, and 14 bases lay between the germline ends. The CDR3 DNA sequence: TGTGCCTGGAGTAGTGGGGGCGATTACAATCAGCCCCAGCATTTT. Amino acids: CAWSSGGDYNQPQHF.

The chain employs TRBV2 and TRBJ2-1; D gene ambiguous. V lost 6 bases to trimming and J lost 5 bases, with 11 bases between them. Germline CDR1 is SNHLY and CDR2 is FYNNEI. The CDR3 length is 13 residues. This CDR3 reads CASRAGPNNEQFF. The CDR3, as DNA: TGTGCCAGCAGGGCCGGACCTAACAATGAGCAGTTCTTC.

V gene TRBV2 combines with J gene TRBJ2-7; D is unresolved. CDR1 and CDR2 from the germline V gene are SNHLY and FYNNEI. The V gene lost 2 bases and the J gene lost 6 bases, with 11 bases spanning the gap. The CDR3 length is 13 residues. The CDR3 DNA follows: TGTGCCAGCAGTGAAAGGCTTGGTTCCGAGCAGTACTTC. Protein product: CASSERLGSEQYF.

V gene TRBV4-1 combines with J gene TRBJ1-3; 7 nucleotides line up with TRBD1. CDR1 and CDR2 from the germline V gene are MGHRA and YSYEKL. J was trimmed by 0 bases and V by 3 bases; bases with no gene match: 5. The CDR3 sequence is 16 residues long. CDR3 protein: CASSQTGTVSGNTIYF. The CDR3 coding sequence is TGCGCCAGCAGCCAGACCGGGACAGTCTCTGGAAACACCATATATTTT.

The DNA for the CDR3 is TGTGCCAGCAAAAGGACTAGCACAGATACGCAGTATTTT. Translating it yields CASKRTSTDTQYF. The V call is TRBV7-2, the J call TRBJ2-3, with D maybe TRBD2 (5 bases). Deletions cut 7 bases from V and 0 bases from J, with 8 bases between. The CDR3 loop spans 13 amino acids. CDR1 is SGHTA, CDR2 FQGNSA, per germline.

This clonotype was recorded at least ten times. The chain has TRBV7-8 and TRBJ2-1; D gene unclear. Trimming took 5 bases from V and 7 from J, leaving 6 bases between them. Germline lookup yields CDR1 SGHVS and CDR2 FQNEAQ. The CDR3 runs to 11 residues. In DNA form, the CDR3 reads TGTGCCAGCAGCCCATGGAATGAGCAGTTCTTC. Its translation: CASSPWNEQFF.